This TCR beta chain was sequenced during a study of CD8 T cells in ankylosing spondylitis. Broader study findings: Significantly higher representation of disease-linked clones was reported for matched ankylosing spondylitis synovial fluid.

The CDR3 is 11 residues long. The germline V gene has CDR1 SGHAT and CDR2 FQNNGV. Quantitative barcoded 5'-RACE was used to prepare TCR beta libraries. Each CDR3 protein gets one entry after TCRdb re-called the 5' RACE reads with MiXCR. This table holds 250,000 to 300,000 distinct CDR3 sequences, roughly 18% found once. A note on this clonotype: Its antigen is not known. An end of the junction differs from the germline gene, which may be a read error.

Source material: blood, either unsorted or a sorted T cell fraction (not recorded which). The receptor's source is a male donor with ankylosing spondylitis or in good health (not recorded which). The chain carries TRBV11-2 and TRBJ2-5, with 10 bases fitting TRBD2. DNA of the CDR3: TGTGCCAGCAGCCCGAGCGGGAGGGTGGACTTC. Its protein is CASSPSGRVDF.